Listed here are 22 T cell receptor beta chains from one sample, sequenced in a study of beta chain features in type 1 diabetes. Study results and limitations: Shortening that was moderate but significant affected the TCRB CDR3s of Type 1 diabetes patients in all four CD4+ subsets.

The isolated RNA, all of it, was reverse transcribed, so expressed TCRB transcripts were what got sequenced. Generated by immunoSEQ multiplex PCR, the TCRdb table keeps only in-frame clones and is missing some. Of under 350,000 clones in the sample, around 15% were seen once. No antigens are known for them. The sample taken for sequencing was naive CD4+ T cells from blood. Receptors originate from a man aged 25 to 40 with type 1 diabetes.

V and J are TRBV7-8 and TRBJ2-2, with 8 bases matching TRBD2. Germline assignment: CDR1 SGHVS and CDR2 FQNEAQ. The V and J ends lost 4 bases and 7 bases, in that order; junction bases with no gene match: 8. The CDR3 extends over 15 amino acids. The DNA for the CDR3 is TGTGCCAGCAGCTCCGGGACTAGGGTCCTCGGGGAGCTGTTTTTT. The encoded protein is CASSSGTRVLGELFF.

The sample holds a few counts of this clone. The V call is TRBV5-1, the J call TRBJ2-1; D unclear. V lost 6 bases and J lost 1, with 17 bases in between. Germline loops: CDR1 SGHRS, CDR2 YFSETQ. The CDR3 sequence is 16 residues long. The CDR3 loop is CASTLDGQASYNEQFF. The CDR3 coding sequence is TGCGCCAGCACCCTGGATGGGCAGGCGTCCTACAATGAGCAGTTCTTC. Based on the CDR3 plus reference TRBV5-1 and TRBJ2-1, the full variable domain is KAGVTQTPRYLIKTRGQQVTLSCSPISGHRSVSWYQQTPGQGLQFLFEYFSETQRNKGNFPGRFSGRQFSNSRSEMNVSTLELGDSALYLCASTLDGQASYNEQFFGPGTRLTVL.

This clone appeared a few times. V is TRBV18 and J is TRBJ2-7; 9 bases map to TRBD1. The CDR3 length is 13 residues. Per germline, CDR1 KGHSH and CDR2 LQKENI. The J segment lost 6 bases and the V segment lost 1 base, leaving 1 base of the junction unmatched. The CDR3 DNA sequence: TGTGCCAGCTCACCACGGGACAGGGTCGAGCAGTACTTC. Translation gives CASSPRDRVEQYF.

The CDR3 region has the DNA TGCGCCAGCAGCCAAGATCTAGGCCAGACGAACACCGGGGAGCTGTTTTTT. Amino acids: CASSQDLGQTNTGELFF. The chain is built from TRBV4-3 and TRBJ2-2; no reliable D call. Trimming took 0 bases from V and 0 from J, leaving 11 bases between them. CDR1 is LGHNA and CDR2 is YSLEER in the germline V gene. The CDR3 contains 17 residues.

DNA for the CDR3: TGTGCCAGTACCTCGACAGGGGGCACCGGGGAGCTGTTTTTT. It yields the protein CASTSTGGTGELFF. This rearrangement joins TRBV19 to TRBJ2-2; 9 bases match TRBD1. This CDR3 region has 14 residues. In germline, CDR1 is LNHDA, CDR2 SQIVND (reference sequence). The trim removed 7 bases at V and 4 bases at J, leaving 4 bases unmatched.

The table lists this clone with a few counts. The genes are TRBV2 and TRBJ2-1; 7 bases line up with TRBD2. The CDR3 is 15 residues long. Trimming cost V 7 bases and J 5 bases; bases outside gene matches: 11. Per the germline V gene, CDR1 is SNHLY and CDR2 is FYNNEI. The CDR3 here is CASTRGGSTNNEQFF. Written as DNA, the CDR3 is TGTGCCAGCACCCGCGGCGGGAGCACCAACAATGAGCAGTTCTTC.

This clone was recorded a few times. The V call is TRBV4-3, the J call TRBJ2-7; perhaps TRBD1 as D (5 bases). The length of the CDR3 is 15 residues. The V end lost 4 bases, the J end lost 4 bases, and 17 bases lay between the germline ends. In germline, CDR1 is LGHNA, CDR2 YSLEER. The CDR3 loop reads CASSRRPTAEYEQYF. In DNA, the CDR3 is TGCGCCAGCAGCCGAAGACCGACAGCAGAATACGAGCAGTACTTC.

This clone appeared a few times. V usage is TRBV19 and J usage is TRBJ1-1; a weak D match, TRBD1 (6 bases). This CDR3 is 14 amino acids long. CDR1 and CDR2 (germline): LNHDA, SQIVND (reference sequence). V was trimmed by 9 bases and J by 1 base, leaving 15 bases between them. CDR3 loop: CASGGRVENTEAFF. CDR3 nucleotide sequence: TGTGCCAGCGGGGGGCGGGTTGAGAACACTGAAGCTTTCTTT.

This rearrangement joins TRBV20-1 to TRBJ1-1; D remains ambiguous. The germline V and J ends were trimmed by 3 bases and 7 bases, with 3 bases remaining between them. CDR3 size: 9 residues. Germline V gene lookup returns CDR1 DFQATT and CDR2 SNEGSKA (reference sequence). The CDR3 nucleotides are TGCAGTGCTAGGAGTGAAGCTTTCTTT. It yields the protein CSARSEAFF.

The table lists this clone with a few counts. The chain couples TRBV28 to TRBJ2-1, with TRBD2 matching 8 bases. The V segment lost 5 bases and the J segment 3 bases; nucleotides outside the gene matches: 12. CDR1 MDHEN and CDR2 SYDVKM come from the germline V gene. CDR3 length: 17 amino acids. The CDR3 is CASSPLRTSSGYNEQFF. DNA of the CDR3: TGTGCCAGCAGTCCGCTACGGACTAGCTCAGGCTACAATGAGCAGTTCTTC.

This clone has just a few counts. CDR3 protein: CASSMTSRTWADTQYF. The CDR3 coding sequence is TGTGCCAGCAGTATGACTAGCCGCACATGGGCAGATACGCAGTATTTT. The chain carries TRBV28 and TRBJ2-3, with TRBD2 matching over 7 bases. The CDR3 extends over 16 amino acids. The ends lost 5 bases at V and 4 bases at J; junction bases unmatched: 12. The germline gives CDR1 MDHEN, CDR2 SYDVKM.

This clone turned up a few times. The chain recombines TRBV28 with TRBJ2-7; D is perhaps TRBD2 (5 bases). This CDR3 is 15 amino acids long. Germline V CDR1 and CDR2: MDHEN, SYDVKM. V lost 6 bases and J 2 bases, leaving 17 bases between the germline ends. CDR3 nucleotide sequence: TGTGCCAGCAGCTCCGTGGGCGGGTCCGCCTACGAGCAGTACTTC. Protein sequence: CASSSVGGSAYEQYF.

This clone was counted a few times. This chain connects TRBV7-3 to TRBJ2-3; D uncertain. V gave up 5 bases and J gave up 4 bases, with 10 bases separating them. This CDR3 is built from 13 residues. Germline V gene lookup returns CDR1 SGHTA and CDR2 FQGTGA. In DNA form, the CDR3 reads TGTGCCAGCAGCCGAAGCGAGGCAGATACGCAGTATTTT. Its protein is CASSRSEADTQYF.

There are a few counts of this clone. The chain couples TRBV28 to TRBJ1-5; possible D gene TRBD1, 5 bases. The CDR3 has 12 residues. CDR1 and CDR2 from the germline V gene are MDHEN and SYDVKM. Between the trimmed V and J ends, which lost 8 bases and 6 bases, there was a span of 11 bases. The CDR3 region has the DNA TGTGCCAGCTGGGCGGGGGGTCAGCCCCAGCATTTT. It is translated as CASWAGGQPQHF.

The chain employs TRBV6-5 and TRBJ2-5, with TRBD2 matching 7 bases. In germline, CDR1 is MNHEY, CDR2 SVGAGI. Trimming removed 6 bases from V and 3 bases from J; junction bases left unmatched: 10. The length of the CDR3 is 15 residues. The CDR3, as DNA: TGTGCCAGCAGCCGTTGGGGAGGGTCCAAAGAGACCCAGTACTTC. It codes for CASSRWGGSKETQYF.

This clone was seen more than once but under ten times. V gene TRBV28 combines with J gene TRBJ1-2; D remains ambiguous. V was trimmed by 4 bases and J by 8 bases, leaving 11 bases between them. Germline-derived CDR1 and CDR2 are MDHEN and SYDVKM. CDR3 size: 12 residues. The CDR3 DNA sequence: TGTGCCAGCAGTTCAACAGTCTTCGGCTACACCTTC. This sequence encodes CASSSTVFGYTF.

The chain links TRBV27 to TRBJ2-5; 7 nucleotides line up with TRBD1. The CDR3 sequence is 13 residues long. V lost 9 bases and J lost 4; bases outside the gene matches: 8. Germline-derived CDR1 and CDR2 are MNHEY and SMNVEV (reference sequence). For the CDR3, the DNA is TGTGCCAGTCTTACAGGGGTAGCAGAGACCCAGTACTTC. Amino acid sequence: CASLTGVAETQYF.

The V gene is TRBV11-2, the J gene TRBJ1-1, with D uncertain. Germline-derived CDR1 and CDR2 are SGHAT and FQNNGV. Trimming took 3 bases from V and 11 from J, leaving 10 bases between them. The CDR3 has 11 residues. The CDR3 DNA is TGTGCCAGCAGCTTTGGGAAGCGGGCTTTCTTT. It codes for CASSFGKRAFF.

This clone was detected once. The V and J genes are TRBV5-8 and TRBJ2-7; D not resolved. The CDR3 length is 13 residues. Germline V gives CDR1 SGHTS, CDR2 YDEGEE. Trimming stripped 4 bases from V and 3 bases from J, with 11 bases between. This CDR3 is CASSPKTDYEQYF. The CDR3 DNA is TGTGCCAGCAGCCCTAAGACTGACTACGAGCAGTACTTC. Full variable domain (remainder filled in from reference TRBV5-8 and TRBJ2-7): EAGVTQSPTHLIKTRGQQATLRCSPISGHTSVYWYQQALGLGLQFLLWYDEGEERNRGNFPPRFSGRQFPNYSSELNVNALELEDSALYLCASSPKTDYEQYFGPGTRLTVT.

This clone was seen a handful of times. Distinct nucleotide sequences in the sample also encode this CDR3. CDR3 loop: CASSPWTEETQYF. DNA of the CDR3: TGCGCCAGCAGCCCCTGGACTGAAGAGACCCAGTACTTC. V and J are TRBV5-1 and TRBJ2-5; possibly TRBD2 for D (5 bases). Germline loops: CDR1 SGHRS, CDR2 YFSETQ. Trimming pared 4 bases from V and 3 bases from J, leaving 10 bases between. This CDR3 contains 13 residues.

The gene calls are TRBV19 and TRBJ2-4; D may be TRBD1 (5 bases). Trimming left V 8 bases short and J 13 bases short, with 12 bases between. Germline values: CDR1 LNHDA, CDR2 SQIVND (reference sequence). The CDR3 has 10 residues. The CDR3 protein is CASGREQQYF. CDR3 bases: TGTGCCAGTGGCAGGGAACAACAGTACTTC.

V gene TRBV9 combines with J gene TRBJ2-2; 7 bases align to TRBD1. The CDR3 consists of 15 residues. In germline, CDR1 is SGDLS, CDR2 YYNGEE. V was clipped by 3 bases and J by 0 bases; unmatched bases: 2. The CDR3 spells CASSGQGSNTGELFF. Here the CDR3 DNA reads TGTGCCAGCAGCGGACAGGGTTCGAACACCGGGGAGCTGTTTTTT.